The T cell receptor beta chain described here comes from a study of T cells in narcolepsy. Study details: Patients with NT1 or NT2 and healthy control donors were enrolled. Study-wide findings and caveats: Comparing one patient's CSF and blood CD4+ clonotypes highlighted HCRT- and TRIB2-specific autoreactive clonotypes.

About this clone: Its antigen is not identified.

In germline, CDR1 is SGHNT, CDR2 YENEEA. With V trimmed by 5 bases and J by 7 bases, 14 bases remained unmatched. The CDR3 sequence is 17 residues long. The repertoire was sequenced with immunoSEQ multiplex PCR; TCRdb's copy has only in-frame clones and lacks some. The table shows under 25,000 clones, with 84% occurring only once. The sequence was obtained from a human donor with narcolepsy. The sample consisted of CD45RA- memory CD4+ T cells from PBMCs. The chain links TRBV11-3 to TRBJ1-3; 10 nucleotides align to TRBD1. CDR3 in DNA: TGTGCCAGCAGCACTATCTCCCGGGACAGGGGAAGGAACACCATATATTTT. It is translated as CASSTISRDRGRNTIYF.